This passage covers 5 T cell receptor beta chains from one sample sequenced in a study of siplizumab effects on memory and regulatory T cells. The repertoire was sequenced with immunoSEQ multiplex PCR; TCRdb's copy has only in-frame clones and lacks some. The table records about 55,000 clones, under 98% of them present only once. Input material: naive CD4+ T cells sorted from blood. The receptors derive from a human donor in good health.

The chain links TRBV29-1 to TRBJ2-1; the D gene is possibly TRBD2 (6 bases). V was shortened by 4 bases and J by 4 bases, with 8 bases between the two germline ends. CDR1 and CDR2 from the germline V gene are SQVTM and ANQGSEA. This CDR3 spans 12 amino acids. The CDR3: CSVVTRYNEQFF. The DNA for the CDR3 is TGCAGCGTTGTGACTAGATACAATGAGCAGTTCTTC.

The chain couples TRBV27 to TRBJ2-1; D not certain. CDR1 and CDR2 from the germline V gene are MNHEY and SMNVEV (reference sequence). Deletions cut 5 bases from V and 3 bases from J, with 20 bases between. The CDR3 covers 17 residues. The CDR3 sequence is CASSPSWARKHYNEQFF. The CDR3 DNA reads as TGTGCCAGCAGTCCGTCATGGGCCCGGAAACACTACAATGAGCAGTTCTTC.

This clone was counted once. The rearrangement joins TRBV7-2 to TRBJ2-7, with TRBD2 as a possible D gene (6 bases). The CDR3 loop spans 15 amino acids. V was shortened by 1 base and J by 3 bases, with 13 bases between the two germline ends. Looked up from germline, CDR1 is SGHTA and CDR2 is FQGNSA. The CDR3 DNA is TGTGCCAGCAGCTTAGGTACCGGGAGTTTCTACGAGCAGTACTTC. Protein sequence: CASSLGTGSFYEQYF.

The chain has TRBV5-1 and TRBJ1-4, with TRBD1 matching over 9 bases. Germline V gene data show CDR1 as SGHRS and CDR2 as YFSETQ. After removal of 3 bases from V and 15 bases from J, the junction contained 12 bases not matched to a gene. The length of the CDR3 is 14 residues. CDR3 nucleotides: TGCGCCAGCAGCTACCAAGGAGGGGACAGGGTAATGTTTTTT. Amino acids: CASSYQGGDRVMFF.

The chain recombines TRBV4-3 with TRBJ2-6; D unresolved. CDR1 and CDR2 from the germline V gene are LGHNA and YSLEER. CDR3 size: 16 residues. The V gene lost 0 bases and the J gene lost 3 bases, with 9 bases spanning the gap. The DNA for the CDR3 is TGCGCCAGCAGCCAAGAAGCAAGAGTTGGGGCCAACGTCCTGACTTTC. Amino acids: CASSQEARVGANVLTF.